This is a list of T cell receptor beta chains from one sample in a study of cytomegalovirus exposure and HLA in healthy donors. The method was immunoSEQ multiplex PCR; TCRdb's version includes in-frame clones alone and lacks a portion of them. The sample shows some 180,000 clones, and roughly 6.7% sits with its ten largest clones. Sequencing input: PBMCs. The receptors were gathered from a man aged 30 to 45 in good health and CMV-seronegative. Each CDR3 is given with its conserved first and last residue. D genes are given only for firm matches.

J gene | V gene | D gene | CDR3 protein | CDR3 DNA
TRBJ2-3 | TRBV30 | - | CAWSRSGAGTDTQYF | TGTGCCTGGAGTAGGTCAGGGGCCGGCACAGATACGCAGTATTTT
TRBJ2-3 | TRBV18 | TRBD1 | CASSPSRTGASSSTDTQYF | TGTGCCAGCTCACCAAGCCGGACAGGGGCCTCCTCTAGCACAGATACGCAGTATTTT
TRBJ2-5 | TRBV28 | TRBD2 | CASSFGSGWETQYF | TGTGCCAGCAGTTTCGGTAGCGGGTGGGAGACCCAGTACTTC
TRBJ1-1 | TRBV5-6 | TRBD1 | CASSFGRQGDRAFF | TGTGCCAGCAGCTTTGGACGTCAGGGGGACCGAGCTTTCTTT
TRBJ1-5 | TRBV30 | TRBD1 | CAWSRDRGLSPLNQPQHF | TGTGCCTGGTCCCGGGACAGGGGCCTGAGTCCATTGAATCAGCCCCAGCATTTT
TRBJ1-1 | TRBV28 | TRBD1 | CASSPLQGTLGAFF | TGTGCCAGCAGTCCGTTACAGGGGACCCTTGGAGCTTTCTTT
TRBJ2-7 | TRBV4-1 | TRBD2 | CASSHQGGSYEQYF | TGCGCCAGCAGCCACCAGGGAGGGTCCTACGAGCAGTACTTC
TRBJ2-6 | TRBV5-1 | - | CASSVNLGVSGANVLTF | TGCGCCAGCAGCGTAAACTTAGGAGTCTCTGGGGCCAACGTCCTGACTTTC
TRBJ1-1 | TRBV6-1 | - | CASSLQGNTEAFF | TGTGCCAGCAGTCTCCAGGGGAACACTGAAGCTTTCTTT
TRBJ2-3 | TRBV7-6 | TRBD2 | CASSLVLRGDTDTQYF | TGTGCCAGCAGCTTAGTCCTGCGGGGGGACACAGATACGCAGTATTTT
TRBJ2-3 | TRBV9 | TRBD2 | CASSGRREGRTDTQYF | TGTGCCAGCAGCGGCCGCCGGGAGGGGCGCACAGATACGCAGTATTTT
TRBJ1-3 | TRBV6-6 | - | CASTQGFGNTIYF | TGTGCCAGCACTCAGGGGTTCGGAAACACCATATATTTT
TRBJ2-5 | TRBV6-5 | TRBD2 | CASSTPAGGQETQYF | TGTGCCAGCAGTACCCCAGCGGGGGGGCAAGAGACCCAGTACTTC
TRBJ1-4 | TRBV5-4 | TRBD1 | CASSPGGFGEKLFF | TGTGCCAGCAGCCCAGGGGGGTTCGGGGAAAAACTGTTTTTT
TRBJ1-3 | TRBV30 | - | CARSTNSGNTIYF | TGTGCCCGATCAACCAACTCGGGAAACACCATATATTTT
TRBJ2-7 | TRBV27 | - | CASSQQGYEQYF | TGTGCCAGCAGTCAGCAGGGTTACGAGCAGTACTTC
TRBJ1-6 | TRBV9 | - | CASSVSGYVESPLHF | TGTGCCAGCAGCGTATCAGGGTACGTGGAATCACCCCTCCACTTT
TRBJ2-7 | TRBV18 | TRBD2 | CASSPTSGVHEQYF | TGTGCCAGCTCGCCAACTAGCGGGGTCCACGAGCAGTACTTC
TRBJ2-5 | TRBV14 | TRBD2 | CASSQGLERGWETQYF | TGTGCCAGCAGCCAAGGTCTTGAGCGGGGGTGGGAGACCCAGTACTTC
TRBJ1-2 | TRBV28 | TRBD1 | CASSLFYRDSYGYTF | TGTGCCAGCAGTTTATTCTACCGGGACAGCTATGGCTACACCTTC
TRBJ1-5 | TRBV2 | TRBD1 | CASRGTGLYNQPQHF | TGTGCCAGCAGGGGGACAGGACTCTACAATCAGCCCCAGCATTTT
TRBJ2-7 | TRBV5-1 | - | CASSLEVSGLGEQYF | TGCGCCAGCAGCTTGGAAGTCTCAGGTCTTGGCGAGCAGTACTTC
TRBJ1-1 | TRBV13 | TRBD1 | CASSWTGSNTEAFF | TGTGCCAGCAGCTGGACAGGGAGTAACACTGAAGCTTTCTTT
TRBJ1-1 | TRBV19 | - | CASSIDLGSTEAFF | TGTGCCAGTAGTATAGATCTAGGGAGCACTGAAGCTTTCTTT
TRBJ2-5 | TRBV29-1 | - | CSGGSGGSETQYF | TGCAGCGGAGGGTCCGGGGGAAGTGAGACCCAGTACTTC
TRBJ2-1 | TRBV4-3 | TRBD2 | CASSQVAGLGNEQFF | TGCGCCAGCAGCCAAGTAGCGGGGCTCGGCAATGAGCAGTTCTTC
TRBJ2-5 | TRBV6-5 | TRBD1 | CASSYLLQGAGETQYF | TGTGCCAGCAGTTACCTCTTACAGGGGGCCGGGGAGACCCAGTACTTC
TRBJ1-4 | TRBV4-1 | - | CASSLTGTIYEKLFF | TGCGCCAGCAGCCTCACCGGGACAATTTATGAAAAACTGTTTTTT
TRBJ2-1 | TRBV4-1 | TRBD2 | CASSQDQREGAEQFF | TGCGCCAGCAGCCAAGATCAGCGGGAGGGGGCTGAGCAGTTCTTC
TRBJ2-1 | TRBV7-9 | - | CASRREDIPSYNEQFF | TGTGCCAGCAGGAGAGAGGATATCCCCTCCTACAATGAGCAGTTCTTC
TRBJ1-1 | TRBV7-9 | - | CASSLVRGNTEAFF | TGTGCCAGCAGCTTAGTAAGGGGAAACACTGAAGCTTTCTTT
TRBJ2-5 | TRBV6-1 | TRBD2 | CASSDGTSAPFGWETQYF | TGTGCCAGCAGTGACGGGACTAGCGCGCCTTTTGGTTGGGAGACCCAGTACTTC
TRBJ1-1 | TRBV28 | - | CASSLTPMNTEAFF | TGTGCCAGCAGTTTGACACCTATGAACACTGAAGCTTTCTTT
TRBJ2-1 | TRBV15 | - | CATSRDHGEQFF | TGTGCCACCAGCAGAGATCACGGTGAGCAGTTCTTC
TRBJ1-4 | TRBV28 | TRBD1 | CASSPRGTGLYNEKLFF | TGTGCCAGCAGTCCGAGGGGGACAGGCCTGTATAATGAAAAACTGTTTTTT
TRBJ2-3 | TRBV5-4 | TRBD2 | CASSLDGLAGRVGTQYF | TGTGCCAGCAGCTTGGATGGACTAGCGGGAAGGGTGGGGACGCAGTATTTT
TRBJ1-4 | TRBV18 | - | CASSPPSSGANEKLFF | TGTGCCAGCTCACCCCCCTCATCCGGGGCTAATGAAAAACTGTTTTTT